This is a list of T cell receptor beta chains from one sample in a study of cytomegalovirus exposure and HLA in healthy donors. Produced via immunoSEQ multiplex PCR; TCRdb's table is partial and in-frame only. The data contain roughly 180,000 clones, 77% of them singletons. Sequenced: PBMCs. The origin of the receptors is a woman aged 60 to 75 in good health and CMV-seropositive. CDR3s include the opening cysteine and the closing phenylalanine or tryptophan. A D gene is named only where the DNA matches it firmly. Only some rows state a clone size, as once, few, many or a class for expanded clones.

len	abundance	v_gene	d_gene	j_gene	CDR3aa	CDR3nt
15	once	TRBV6-1	TRBD2	TRBJ2-1	CASSLAGAVANEQFF	TGTGCCAGCAGTTTAGCGGGAGCGGTCGCCAATGAGCAGTTCTTC
13	few	TRBV7-9	NA	TRBJ1-1	CASEGGVEIEAFF	TGTGCCTCCGAGGGCGGGGTAGAGATAGAAGCTTTCTTT
16	NA	TRBV23-1	TRBD1	TRBJ1-1	CASSPQWVGTGDKAFF	TGCGCCAGCAGTCCTCAATGGGTAGGGACAGGGGATAAAGCTTTCTTT
15	NA	TRBV15	NA	TRBJ2-1	CATSDGGFSYNEQFF	TGTGCCACCAGCGACGGGGGTTTCTCCTACAATGAGCAGTTCTTC
14	NA	TRBV7-9	NA	TRBJ2-3	CASSPPGSSDTQYF	TGTGCCAGCAGCCCTCCGGGGTCATCAGATACGCAGTATTTT
14	NA	TRBV7-9	NA	TRBJ2-4	CASSRQQAKNIQYF	TGTGCCAGCAGCCGACAGCAAGCCAAAAACATTCAGTACTTC
15	NA	TRBV2	NA	TRBJ2-1	CASSADRGGYNEQFF	TGTGCCAGCAGTGCTGACAGGGGAGGGTACAATGAGCAGTTCTTC
19	NA	TRBV27	TRBD2	TRBJ2-6	CASSQPGLAGGTGANVLTF	TGTGCCAGCAGTCAACCGGGACTAGCGGGAGGGACCGGGGCCAACGTCCTGACTTTC
13	NA	TRBV5-1	NA	TRBJ1-2	CASSFQDSYGYTF	TGCGCCAGCAGCTTTCAGGACAGCTATGGCTACACCTTC
12	NA	TRBV18	NA	TRBJ1-5	CASSSEGQPQHF	TGTGCCAGCTCATCGGAGGGTCAGCCCCAGCATTTT
14	NA	TRBV7-6	NA	TRBJ2-5	CASSLGPNQETQYF	TGTGCCAGCAGCTTAGGGCCCAACCAAGAGACCCAGTACTTC
11	once	TRBV5-1	NA	TRBJ1-1	CASSLGAEAFF	TGCGCCAGCAGCTTGGGGGCAGAAGCTTTCTTT
12	few	TRBV28	NA	TRBJ1-6	CASSFRGSPLHF	TGTGCCAGCAGTTTTAGGGGTTCACCCCTCCACTTT
17	NA	TRBV27	TRBD1	TRBJ2-7	CASSLSTGTGNLYEQYF	TGTGCCAGCAGTTTATCTACCGGGACAGGGAACCTCTACGAGCAGTACTTC
16	few	TRBV4-1	TRBD1	TRBJ1-1	CASSQVGTGSAAEAFF	TGCGCCAGCAGCCAAGTAGGGACAGGCTCTGCCGCTGAAGCTTTCTTT
14	once	TRBV6-1	NA	TRBJ1-6	CASSEYQGNSPLHF	TGTGCCAGCAGTGAATACCAGGGCAATTCACCCCTCCACTTT
13	NA	TRBV6-6	NA	TRBJ1-5	CASRRRENQPQHF	TGTGCCAGCAGGAGACGGGAAAATCAGCCCCAGCATTTT
18	NA	TRBV4-2	TRBD2	TRBJ2-7	CASSQDMGVRGTSYEQYF	TGTGCCAGCAGCCAAGATATGGGTGTGCGGGGGACCTCCTACGAGCAGTACTTC
14	NA	TRBV29-1	NA	TRBJ2-3	CSVASGGSTDTQYF	TGCAGCGTAGCATCAGGAGGAAGCACAGATACGCAGTATTTT
15	NA	TRBV9	NA	TRBJ1-2	CASSVAGEGIYGYTF	TGTGCCAGCAGCGTAGCCGGGGAGGGGATCTATGGCTACACCTTC
15	NA	TRBV6-5	NA	TRBJ1-5	CASSLDRMRNQPQHF	TGTGCCAGCAGCCTAGACAGGATGCGAAATCAGCCCCAGCATTTT
13	NA	TRBV4-1	NA	TRBJ2-4	CASSHQGKNIQYF	TGCGCCAGCAGCCACCAGGGGAAAAACATTCAGTACTTC
16	NA	TRBV2	NA	TRBJ2-1	CASSPLAPRSYNEQFF	TGTGCCAGCAGTCCATTGGCTCCTCGCTCCTACAATGAGCAGTTCTTC